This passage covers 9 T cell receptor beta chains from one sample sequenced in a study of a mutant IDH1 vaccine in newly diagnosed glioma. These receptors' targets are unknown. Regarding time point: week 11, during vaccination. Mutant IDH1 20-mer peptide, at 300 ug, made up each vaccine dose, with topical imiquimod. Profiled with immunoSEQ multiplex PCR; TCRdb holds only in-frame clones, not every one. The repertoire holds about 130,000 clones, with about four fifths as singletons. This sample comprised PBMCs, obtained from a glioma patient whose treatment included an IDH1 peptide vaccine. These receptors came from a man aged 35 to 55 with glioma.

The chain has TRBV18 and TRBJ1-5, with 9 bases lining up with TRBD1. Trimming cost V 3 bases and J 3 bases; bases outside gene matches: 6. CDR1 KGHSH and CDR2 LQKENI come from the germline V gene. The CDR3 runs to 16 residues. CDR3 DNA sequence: TGTGCCAGCTCACCCCAACAGGGGGCTTTCAATCAGCCCCAGCATTTT. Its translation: CASSPQQGAFNQPQHF.

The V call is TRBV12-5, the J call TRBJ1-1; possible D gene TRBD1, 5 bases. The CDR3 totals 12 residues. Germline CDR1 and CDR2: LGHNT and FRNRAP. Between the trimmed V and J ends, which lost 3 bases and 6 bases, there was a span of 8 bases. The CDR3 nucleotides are TGTGCTAGTGGTTTCGGGACCCCTGAAGCTTTCTTT. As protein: CASGFGTPEAFF.

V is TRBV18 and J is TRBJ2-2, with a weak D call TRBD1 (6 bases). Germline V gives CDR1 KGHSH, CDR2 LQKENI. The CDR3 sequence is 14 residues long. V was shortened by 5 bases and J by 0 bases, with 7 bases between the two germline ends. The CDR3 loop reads CASSGDTNTGELFF. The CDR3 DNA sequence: TGTGCCAGCTCAGGGGACACGAACACCGGGGAGCTGTTTTTT.

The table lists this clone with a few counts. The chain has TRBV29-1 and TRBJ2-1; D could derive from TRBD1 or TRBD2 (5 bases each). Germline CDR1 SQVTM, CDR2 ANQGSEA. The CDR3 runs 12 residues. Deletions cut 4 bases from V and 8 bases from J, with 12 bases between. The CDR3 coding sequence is TGCAGCGTTGTCATGGGGGTGGATGAGCAGTTCTTC. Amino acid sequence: CSVVMGVDEQFF.

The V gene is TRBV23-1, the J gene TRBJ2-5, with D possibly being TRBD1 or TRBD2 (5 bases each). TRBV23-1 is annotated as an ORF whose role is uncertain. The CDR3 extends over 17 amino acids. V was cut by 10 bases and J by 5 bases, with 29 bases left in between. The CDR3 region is CAIVPGRERADLETQYF. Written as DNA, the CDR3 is TGCGCCATTGTCCCGGGACGGGAAAGGGCTGACCTGGAGACCCAGTACTTC.

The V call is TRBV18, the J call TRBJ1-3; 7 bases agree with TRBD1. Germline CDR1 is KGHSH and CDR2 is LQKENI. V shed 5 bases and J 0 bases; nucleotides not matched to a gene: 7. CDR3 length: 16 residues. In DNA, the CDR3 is TGTGCCAGCTCATCGACAGGGCAGAGCTCTGGAAACACCATATATTTT. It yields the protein CASSSTGQSSGNTIYF.

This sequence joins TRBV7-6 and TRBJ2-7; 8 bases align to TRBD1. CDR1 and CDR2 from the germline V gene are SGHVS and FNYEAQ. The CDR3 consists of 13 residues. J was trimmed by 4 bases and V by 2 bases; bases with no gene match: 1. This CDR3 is CASSLTGGYEQYF. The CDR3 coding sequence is TGTGCCAGCAGCTTAACAGGGGGTTACGAGCAGTACTTC. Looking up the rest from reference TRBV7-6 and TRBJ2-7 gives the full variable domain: GAGVSQSPRYKVTKRGQDVALRCDPISGHVSLYWYRQALGQGPEFLTYFNYEAQQDKSGLPNDRFSAERPEGSISTLTIQRTEQRDSAMYRCASSLTGGYEQYFGPGTRLTVT.

The CDR3 coding sequence is TGTGCCAGCAGCCTAACCGGGACAGGGAGTGAAGCTTTCTTT. It encodes CASSLTGTGSEAFF. The chain has TRBV27 and TRBJ1-1; 9 positions agree with TRBD1. This CDR3 is 14 amino acids long. V lost 6 bases and J lost 7; bases outside the gene matches: 9. Germline V lookup: CDR1 MNHEY, CDR2 SMNVEV (reference sequence).

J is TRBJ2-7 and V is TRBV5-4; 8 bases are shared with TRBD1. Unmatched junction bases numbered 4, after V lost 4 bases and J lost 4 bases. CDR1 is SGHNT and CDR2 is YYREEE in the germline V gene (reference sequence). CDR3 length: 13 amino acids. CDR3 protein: CASSPRQGYEQYF. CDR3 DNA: TGTGCCAGCAGCCCACGACAGGGGTACGAGCAGTACTTC.